Shown below are 32 T cell receptor beta chains from a single sample sequenced in a study of T cells in Graves' hyperthyroidism and ophthalmopathy. Amplified regions were TCR beta CDR3 sequences from RNA transcripts. The HTBI primer set served for first-round RT-PCR of the TCR CDR3. TCRdb passed the multiplex PCR reads through MiXCR, listing each CDR3 protein once. The table records 400,000 to 550,000 distinct CDR3 sequences, approximately 25% of them present only once. Source material: blood. Receptor source: a woman between 25 and 40 years old with Graves' ophthalmopathy.

Ten or more counts support this clonotype. The chain joins TRBV4-1 to TRBJ1-2; possibly TRBD1 for D (5 bases). Germline V gene sequence: CDR1 MGHRA, CDR2 YSYEKL. This CDR3 region has 13 residues. V gave up 2 bases and J gave up 4 bases, with 8 bases separating them. The CDR3 spells CASSQLGLYGYTF. As DNA, the CDR3 is TGCGCCAGCAGCCAATTGGGACTCTATGGCTACACCTTC.

A few counts support this clonotype. The chain joins TRBV5-1 to TRBJ1-6, with 8 bases lining up with TRBD1. The J segment lost 7 bases and the V segment lost 4 bases, leaving 7 bases of the junction unmatched. Germline lookup yields CDR1 SGHRS and CDR2 YFSETQ. This CDR3 region has 15 residues. CDR3 amino acids: CASSQRTGRNSPLHF. The CDR3 DNA follows: TGCGCCAGCAGCCAACGGACAGGGAGAAATTCACCCCTCCACTTT.

This clonotype was counted ten times or more. At one boundary the junction diverges from the germline segment, which might be a read error. The rearrangement joins TRBV4-2 to TRBJ2-7; no reliable D call. The germline CDR1 and CDR2 sequences are LGHNA and YNFKEQ. CDR3 length equals 16 residues. The CDR3 protein is CASSQVVFQTEYEQHF. The CDR3 bases are TGTGCCAGCAGCCAAGTCGTTTTTCAGACCGAGTACGAGCAGCACTTC.

Many counts were recorded for this clonotype. The chain has TRBV6-2 or TRBV6-3 and TRBJ1-5, with D perhaps matching TRBD1 (5 bases). CDR3 length: 17 residues. V lost 0 bases and J lost 3, with 15 bases in between. From germline, CDR1 is MNHEY and CDR2 SVGEGT. The CDR3 DNA is TGTGCCAGCAGTTACTCAAGGACACCAGAACCCAATCAGCCCCAGCATTTT. It specifies CASSYSRTPEPNQPQHF.

This clonotype was counted many times. The chain employs TRBV4-1 and TRBJ1-2; 11 positions agree with TRBD1. With V trimmed by 3 bases and J by 1 base, 1 base remained unmatched. Germline-derived CDR1 and CDR2 are MGHRA and YSYEKL. CDR3 length: 15 amino acids. The CDR3 region has the DNA TGCGCCAGCAGCCAGGGACAGGGGGGTAACTATGGCTACACCTTC. Its protein is CASSQGQGGNYGYTF.

This clonotype was seen a few times. The DNA for the CDR3 is TGTGCCTGGAGTGTAAATATAGATCCCCACGGGGAGCTGTTTTTT. This encodes CAWSVNIDPHGELFF. The chain combines TRBV30 with TRBJ2-2; unclear D gene. The CDR3 extends over 15 amino acids. CDR1 and CDR2 from the germline V gene are GTSNPN and SVGIG (reference sequence). The V end lost 0 bases, the J end lost 7 bases, and 15 bases lay between the germline ends.

The chain combines TRBV20-1 with TRBJ1-2; D gene ambiguous. From germline, CDR1 is DFQATT and CDR2 SNEGSKA (reference sequence). The CDR3 has 12 residues. Trimming stripped 0 bases from V and 7 bases from J, with 9 bases between. The CDR3 nucleotides read TGCAGTGCTAGAGAAGACTCTTTTGGCTACACCTTC. Its protein is CSAREDSFGYTF.

In its sample, this clonotype was seen many times. The rearrangement joins TRBV5-5 to TRBJ1-3; D is unclear. This CDR3 spans 17 amino acids. Germline V gene data show CDR1 as SGHKS and CDR2 as YYEKEE (reference sequence). Between the trimmed V and J ends, which lost 0 bases and 4 bases, there was a span of 17 bases. This chain's CDR3 is CASSLGVPGSSGNTIYF. For the CDR3, the DNA is TGTGCCAGCAGCTTGGGGGTCCCAGGATCGTCCGGAAACACCATATATTTT. Full variable domain (missing parts from reference TRBV5-5 and TRBJ1-3): DAGVTQSPTHLIKTRGQQVTLRCSPISGHKSVSWYQQVLGQGPQFIFQYYEKEERGRGNFPDRFSARQFPNYSSELNVNALLLGDSALYLCASSLGVPGSSGNTIYFGEGSWLTVV.

This clonotype has only a few counts. The chain combines TRBV13 with TRBJ1-3; D uncertain. The CDR3 totals 15 residues. The V gene lost 7 bases and the J gene lost 1 base, with 14 bases spanning the gap. CDR1 PRHDT and CDR2 FYEKMQ come from the germline V gene (reference sequence). The CDR3, as DNA: TGTGCCAGCACCGAGATGAGAAATTCTGGAAACACCATATATTTT. This encodes CASTEMRNSGNTIYF.

The chain couples TRBV6-5 to TRBJ1-1; weak D call: TRBD1 (5 bases). The germline gives CDR1 MNHEY, CDR2 SVGAGI. With 4 bases removed from V and 3 bases from J, the gap between germline ends came to 12 bases. This CDR3 is built from 14 residues. In nucleotides, the CDR3 is TGTGCCAGCAGTTTTGGGTGGGGGGACACTGAAGCTTTCTTT. Translation: CASSFGWGDTEAFF.

This clonotype was observed a handful of times. A read error may explain this, as a much larger clone is one base away. V usage is TRBV28 and J usage is TRBJ1-5; D call uncertain. Germline CDR1 is MDHEN and CDR2 is SYDVKM. V was pared by 4 bases and J by 11 bases, with 9 bases between. This CDR3 contains 11 residues. The CDR3 region is CASSSRQSQHF. CDR3 DNA: TGTGCCAGCAGTTCAAGGCAGTCCCAGCATTTT. The full variable domain, in which reference TRBV28 and TRBJ1-5 provide the parts outside the CDR3, is DVKVTQSSRYLVKRTGEKVFLECVQDMDHENMFWYRQDPGLGLRLIYFSYDVKMKEKGDIPEGYSVSREKKERFSLILESASTNQTSMYLCASSSRQSQHFGDGTRLSIL.

The chain has TRBV28 and TRBJ2-7; 11 nucleotides line up with TRBD1. V shed 7 bases, J shed 5 bases, and the junction held 7 bases outside the gene matches. The CDR3 length is 14 residues. Germline values: CDR1 MDHEN, CDR2 SYDVKM. CDR3 residues: CASTPDRGRDEQYF. The DNA of the CDR3 is TGTGCCAGCACCCCGGACAGGGGGCGCGACGAGCAGTACTTC.

The chain has TRBV12-3 or TRBV12-4 and TRBJ1-5; TRBD1 matches 9 bases. Trimming removed 6 bases from V and 7 bases from J; junction bases left unmatched: 10. This CDR3 spans 15 amino acids. CDR3 in DNA: TGTGCCAGCAGCCCTAGGGGACAGGGAGACCAGCCCCAGCATTTT. As protein: CASSPRGQGDQPQHF.

V and J are TRBV20-1 and TRBJ2-7; the D gene is possibly TRBD1 (5 bases). Between the trimmed V and J ends, which lost 3 bases and 4 bases, there was a span of 13 bases. Germline CDR1 DFQATT, CDR2 SNEGSKA (reference sequence). The length of the CDR3 is 13 residues. The CDR3 here is CSASLDNSYEQYF. The CDR3 bases are TGCAGTGCTAGTTTGGACAATAGTTACGAGCAGTACTTC.

This clonotype was counted many times. The chain links TRBV6-5 to TRBJ1-1; TRBD1 aligns across 7 bases. This CDR3 has 12 residues. Germline CDR1 reads MNHEY; CDR2 reads SVGAGI. Trimming took 4 bases from V and 7 from J; bases not matched to a gene: 3. The CDR3 here is CASSSGQFEAFF. The CDR3 nucleotides are TGTGCCAGCAGTTCGGGACAGTTTGAAGCTTTCTTT.

This clonotype has a count of ten or more. In DNA form, the CDR3 reads TGTGCCAGCAGCTTCAGGGAACCCTACGAGCAGTACTTC. Residues: CASSFREPYEQYF. The chain is built from TRBV7-9 and TRBJ2-7; TRBD1 is a possible D gene (5 bases). The CDR3 is made up of 13 amino acids. V dropped 3 bases and J dropped 2 bases, with 8 bases sitting between them. Germline V gene lookup returns CDR1 SEHNR and CDR2 FQNEAQ (reference sequence).

This sequence joins TRBV5-1 and TRBJ1-1; D may be TRBD1 (5 bases). This CDR3 has 13 amino acids. The V and J ends lost 4 bases and 3 bases respectively, with 10 bases between them. The germline V gene has CDR1 SGHRS and CDR2 YFSETQ. CDR3 amino acids: CASSGGGYTEAFF. The CDR3, as DNA: TGCGCCAGCAGCGGGGGGGGTTACACTGAAGCTTTCTTT.

The chain couples TRBV7-9 to TRBJ2-4, with 7 bases aligning to TRBD1. CDR1 SEHNR and CDR2 FQNEAQ come from the germline V gene (reference sequence). J lost 4 bases, V lost 1 base, and 1 base had no gene match. This CDR3 is built from 14 residues. CDR3 coding DNA: TGTGCCAGCAGCTTAGTACAGGGGAAAAACATTCAGTACTTC. This translates into CASSLVQGKNIQYF.

The chain carries TRBV7-8 and TRBJ2-7; 8 bases agree with TRBD2. Germline CDR1 is SGHVS and CDR2 is FQNEAQ. The CDR3 runs 14 residues. The V gene end was trimmed by 4 bases and the J gene end by 5 bases; junction bases not matched to a gene: 7. CDR3 protein: CASSSTGLGDEQYF. In nucleotides, the CDR3 is TGTGCCAGCAGCTCTACGGGACTAGGTGACGAGCAGTACTTC.

This clonotype came up many times. V and J are TRBV12-3 or TRBV12-4 and TRBJ2-2; no clear D gene. This CDR3 comprises 16 residues. The germline V and J ends were trimmed by 2 bases and 4 bases, with 14 bases remaining between them. The CDR3 spells CASSLSQAYSTGELFF. Here the CDR3 DNA reads TGTGCCAGCAGTTTAAGTCAGGCCTATAGCACCGGGGAGCTGTTTTTT.

The V call is TRBV2, the J call TRBJ1-1, with D maybe TRBD1 (5 bases). The CDR3 covers 13 residues. V lost 0 bases to trimming and J lost 5 bases, with 7 bases between them. In germline, CDR1 is SNHLY, CDR2 FYNNEI. CDR3 in DNA: TGTGCCAGCAGTGAAGCGGGGCGGACTGAAGCTTTCTTT. The encoded protein is CASSEAGRTEAFF.

The chain has TRBV6-1 and TRBJ1-2, with D possibly being TRBD1 (5 bases). The CDR3 contains 16 residues. Trimming removed 1 base from V and 0 bases from J, with 12 bases in between. Germline V gene sequence: CDR1 MNHNS, CDR2 SASEGT. CDR3 sequence reads: CASSEEGGAPNYGYTF. In DNA form, the CDR3 reads TGTGCCAGCAGTGAAGAAGGAGGGGCGCCTAACTATGGCTACACCTTC.

This sequence joins TRBV6-2 or TRBV6-3 and TRBJ1-3; 11 nucleotides line up with TRBD1. The CDR3 sequence is 19 residues long. Germline CDR1 is MNHEY and CDR2 is SVGEGT. V lost 6 bases, J lost 0 bases, and 13 bases stayed unmatched. The CDR3 DNA follows: TGTGCCAGCAGACCTCCGGGACAGGGGGACTTTTACTCTGGAAACACCATATATTTT. Protein sequence: CASRPPGQGDFYSGNTIYF.

This clonotype occurred many times. The rearrangement links TRBV6-1 to TRBJ1-5, with TRBD1 identical over 8 bases. Unmatched junction bases numbered 6, after V lost 6 bases and J lost 2 bases. The CDR3 runs to 15 residues. Per the germline V gene, CDR1 is MNHNS and CDR2 is SASEGT. The CDR3 DNA follows: TGTGCCAGCAGCAGTACGACAGGGGGCAATCAGCCCCAGCATTTT. Translated: CASSSTTGGNQPQHF.

The table lists this clonotype with many counts. The rearrangement uses TRBV5-6 and TRBJ2-7; D call uncertain. Trimming left V 0 bases short and J 9 bases short, with 13 bases between. The CDR3 covers 13 residues. Germline V gene sequence: CDR1 SGHDT, CDR2 YYEEEE. CDR3 sequence: CASSLGRNNAQYF. In DNA, the CDR3 is TGTGCCAGCAGCTTGGGTAGGAACAACGCGCAGTACTTC.

This clonotype has ten or more counts. This sequence joins TRBV12-3 or TRBV12-4 and TRBJ1-6, with D uncertain. V gave up 6 bases and J gave up 4 bases, with 10 bases separating them. The CDR3 is 14 residues long. As DNA, the CDR3 is TGTGCCAGCAGCGGACGGATTTATAATTCACCCCTCCACTTT. Translation: CASSGRIYNSPLHF.

As concerns this clonotype: Lacking the conserved final phenylalanine or tryptophan, this CDR3 likely reflects a read error. The chain combines TRBV6-2 or TRBV6-3 with TRBJ1-5; D is possibly TRBD1 (6 bases). The germline CDR1 and CDR2 sequences are MNHEY and SVGEGT. The V end was cut by 2 bases, the J end by 5 bases, with 16 bases between. The CDR3 length is 16 residues. This CDR3 reads CASSYPRGAAYQPQHV. The CDR3 DNA reads TGTGCCAGCAGTTACCCTCGGGGGGCGGCGTATCAGCCCCAGCATGTT.

At least ten counts were recorded for this clonotype. The chain employs TRBV6-5 and TRBJ2-2, with D possibly being TRBD2 (5 bases). The V gene lost 0 bases and the J gene lost 0 bases, with 8 bases spanning the gap. CDR3 length equals 16 residues. Germline-derived CDR1 and CDR2 are MNHEY and SVGAGI. CDR3 in DNA: TGTGCCAGCAGTTACTCGTCTAGCCCGAACACCGGGGAGCTGTTTTTT. Amino acids: CASSYSSSPNTGELFF.

This clonotype turned up a few times. The genes are TRBV12-3 or TRBV12-4 and TRBJ1-1, with D perhaps TRBD1 (5 bases). The CDR3 runs 12 residues. Trimming stripped 6 bases from V and 11 bases from J, with 16 bases between. CDR3 residues: CASSKGVLGAFF. The CDR3 nucleotides read TGTGCCAGCAGCAAAGGGGTTTTGGGGGCTTTCTTT.

This clonotype has a single count. The chain joins TRBV20-1 to TRBJ1-1; 9 bases match TRBD1. The CDR3 has 15 residues. With 0 bases clipped from V and 3 bases from J, the junction kept 5 bases outside the gene matches. Per germline, CDR1 DFQATT and CDR2 SNEGSKA (reference sequence). The DNA for the CDR3 is TGCAGTGCTAGAGATGTAGGGGACAGGGACACTGAAGCTTTCTTT. Its protein is CSARDVGDRDTEAFF.

The sample holds one count of this clonotype. This chain links TRBV7-8 with TRBJ2-7; no firm D call. Germline V gives CDR1 SGHVS, CDR2 FQNEAQ. The CDR3 spans 13 residues. Trimming stripped 2 bases from V and 5 bases from J, with 10 bases between. The CDR3 spells CASSLLRVHEQYF. Here the CDR3 DNA reads TGTGCCAGCAGCTTATTAAGGGTCCACGAGCAGTACTTC.

This chain links TRBV6-5 with TRBJ1-2; the D is unclear. This CDR3 is built from 14 residues. V was cut by 4 bases and J by 4 bases, with 13 bases left in between. Germline lookup yields CDR1 MNHEY and CDR2 SVGAGI. The CDR3 loop reads CASSCNRNFYGYTF. Here the CDR3 DNA reads TGTGCCAGCAGTTGTAACAGAAACTTCTATGGCTACACCTTC.